A single sample gave rise to the 30 T cell receptor beta chains below, sequenced in a study of shared clonotypes between healthy human individuals. Profiling relied on immunoSEQ multiplex PCR, and the TCRdb table lists in-frame clones only, not all of them. This sample yields roughly 500,000 clones, of which 76% are seen a single time; around 13% belongs to the top ten. Sequenced input: PBMCs. The receptors were sampled from a woman aged 35 to 49 in good health. Some clones in this sample may be carry-over from other donors' samples.

Worth noting for this clone: A much larger clone lies a single base off, so this may be a read error. Different DNA sequences within this sample yield the same CDR3. J is TRBJ2-3 and V is TRBV7-9; TRBD2 matches 9 bases. V trimming: 5 bases; J trimming: 0 bases; junction bases outside the gene matches: 3. Germline lookup yields CDR1 SEHNR and CDR2 FQNEAQ (reference sequence). This CDR3 contains 15 residues. The CDR3 protein is CASSLLAGSTDTQYF. In DNA, the CDR3 is TGTGCCAGCAGCCTCCTAGCGGGAAGCACAGATACGCAGTATTTT.

This chain joins TRBV6-6 and TRBJ1-1, with TRBD1 identical over 7 bases. This CDR3 comprises 14 residues. V gave up 6 bases and J gave up 0 bases; unmatched junction bases: 4. Germline V gene sequence: CDR1 MNHNY, CDR2 SVGAGI (reference sequence). The CDR3 loop is CASSRGRLNTEAFF. The CDR3 nucleotides are TGTGCCAGCAGCAGGGGGAGACTGAACACTGAAGCTTTCTTT.

The rearrangement uses TRBV9 and TRBJ1-2; D not resolved. V was cut by 0 bases and J by 3 bases, with 9 bases left in between. Germline values: CDR1 SGDLS, CDR2 YYNGEE. The CDR3 extends over 14 amino acids. CDR3 residues: CASSVGVDDYGYTF. CDR3 nucleotide sequence: TGTGCCAGCAGCGTAGGTGTAGACGACTATGGCTACACCTTC.

As for this clone: Other nucleotide sequences in the sample specify the same CDR3. The chain combines TRBV18 with TRBJ2-5; 14 bases are shared with TRBD2. Germline CDR1 KGHSH, CDR2 LQKENI. The J segment lost 5 bases and the V segment lost 3 bases, leaving 2 bases of the junction unmatched. This CDR3 has 15 residues. CDR3 DNA: TGTGCCAGCTCACCGGGACTAGCGGGAGTGGAGACCCAGTACTTC. Protein: CASSPGLAGVETQYF.

Worth noting for this clone: Mismatch with germline at one junction end may stem from a read error. V is TRBV4-1 and J is TRBJ2-3, with TRBD2 identical over 11 bases. The CDR3 extends over 16 amino acids. Germline CDR1 and CDR2: MGHRA and YSYEKL. CDR3 bases: TGTGCCAGCAGCGCCCGTCTAGCGGGAGGAGGAGATACGCAGTATTTT. Its translation is CASSARLAGGGDTQYF.

The chain uses TRBV6-6 and TRBJ1-4; D is unclear. V was pared by 6 bases and J by 8 bases, with 16 bases between. The CDR3 loop spans 14 amino acids. The germline V gene encodes CDR1 MNHNY and CDR2 SVGAGI (reference sequence). The CDR3 region is CASSYGRVGEKLFF. In DNA form, the CDR3 reads TGTGCCAGCAGCTACGGACGGGTTGGAGAAAAACTGTTTTTT.

The rearrangement joins TRBV5-4 to TRBJ1-1; D ambiguous. The CDR3 loop spans 14 amino acids. The V gene's germline CDR1 is SGHNT and CDR2 YYREEE (reference sequence). Deletions cut 3 bases from V and 3 bases from J, with 12 bases between. DNA of the CDR3: TGTGCCAGCAGCTGGGGATCGGGCGACACTGAAGCTTTCTTT. It specifies CASSWGSGDTEAFF.

This chain links TRBV6-1 with TRBJ2-5; 9 positions agree with TRBD1. V shed 4 bases, J shed 4 bases, and the junction held 7 bases outside the gene matches. Per the germline V gene, CDR1 is MNHNS and CDR2 is SASEGT. The CDR3 runs to 15 residues. The CDR3 loop reads CASSGGTGIGETQYF. The CDR3 nucleotides read TGTGCCAGCAGTGGGGGGACAGGGATAGGAGAGACCCAGTACTTC.

The chain couples TRBV6-1 to TRBJ1-4; unclear D gene. Trimming removed 1 base from V and 5 bases from J, with 11 bases in between. This CDR3 contains 15 residues. Germline V gene data show CDR1 as MNHNS and CDR2 as SASEGT. The CDR3 here is CASSEELGKNEKLFF. In DNA form, the CDR3 reads TGTGCCAGCAGTGAAGAATTAGGGAAAAATGAAAAACTGTTTTTT.

This clone was recorded a few times. This chain connects TRBV19 to TRBJ2-2; TRBD2 agrees at 11 bases. CDR3 size: 16 residues. From germline, CDR1 is LNHDA and CDR2 SQIVND (reference sequence). V gave up 4 bases and J gave up 2 bases; unmatched junction bases: 3. The CDR3 loop reads CASSRTSGRNTGELFF. The CDR3 DNA follows: TGTGCCAGTAGTAGAACTAGCGGGAGAAACACCGGGGAGCTGTTTTTT.

The sample holds a few counts of this clone. DNA of the CDR3: TGTGCCACCAGCAGAGAACCCACCGGGTGGCAGATTCAGTACTTC. Translated: CATSREPTGWQIQYF. The genes are TRBV15 and TRBJ2-4; D gene uncertain. Trimming shortened V by 0 bases and J by 10 bases, and 16 bases separated the two germline ends. Germline V gene sequence: CDR1 LNHNV, CDR2 YYDKDF (reference sequence). This CDR3 region has 15 residues.

The chain has TRBV7-3 and TRBJ2-3, with 10 bases aligning to TRBD1. The CDR3 totals 16 residues. Germline lookup yields CDR1 SGHTA and CDR2 FQGTGA. Losses at the gene ends were 4 bases for V and 0 bases for J; bases not matched to a gene: 4. In DNA, the CDR3 is TGTGCCAGCAGCTACGGGACAGGGGAAAGCACAGATACGCAGTATTTT. This gives the protein CASSYGTGESTDTQYF.

V usage is TRBV13 and J usage is TRBJ2-7; D possibly corresponds to TRBD1 (6 bases). The CDR3 is 14 residues long. V lost 4 bases to trimming and J lost 0 bases, with 10 bases between them. Germline V lookup: CDR1 PRHDT, CDR2 FYEKMQ (reference sequence). CDR3 sequence (DNA): TGTGCCAGCAGCTCTACAGGGAGCTCCTACGAGCAGTACTTC. It specifies CASSSTGSSYEQYF.

The chain employs TRBV14 and TRBJ2-5, with D perhaps matching TRBD2 (5 bases). There are 14 residues in the CDR3. The germline V and J ends were trimmed by 4 bases and 3 bases, with 12 bases remaining between them. Germline loops: CDR1 SGHDN, CDR2 FVKESK. The CDR3: CASSLLWREETQYF. CDR3 DNA: TGTGCCAGCAGCCTTCTATGGCGGGAAGAGACCCAGTACTTC.

This clone has ten or more counts. The V call is TRBV4-1, the J call TRBJ2-5; D call uncertain. Trimming left V 4 bases short and J 1 base short, with 13 bases between. The CDR3 is made up of 15 amino acids. Germline V gene sequence: CDR1 MGHRA, CDR2 YSYEKL. The CDR3 loop reads CASSRLPTAQETQYF. The CDR3 DNA follows: TGCGCCAGCAGCCGTCTCCCGACGGCCCAAGAGACCCAGTACTTC.

The J gene is TRBJ2-3, the V gene TRBV27, with 11 bases matching TRBD2. Germline assignment: CDR1 MNHEY and CDR2 SMNVEV (reference sequence). V shed 1 base, J shed 4 bases, and the junction held 7 bases outside the gene matches. CDR3 length equals 17 residues. CDR3: CASSLWLAGGTPDTQYF. As DNA, the CDR3 is TGTGCCAGCAGTTTATGGCTAGCGGGAGGAACACCAGATACGCAGTATTTT.

CDR3 loop: CASSQGVGGGETQYF. The CDR3 nucleotides read TGCGCCAGCAGCCAAGGTGTTGGGGGAGGTGAGACCCAGTACTTC. The V gene is TRBV4-3, the J gene TRBJ2-5, with D possibly TRBD2 on 6 matching bases. This CDR3 is built from 15 residues. Trimming left V 1 base short and J 5 bases short, with 14 bases between. Germline CDR1 and CDR2: LGHNA and YSLEER.

As to this clone: An end of the junction does not agree with germline; a read error may underlie this. The rearrangement joins TRBV7-7 to TRBJ2-5; 10 bases match TRBD2. CDR1 is SSHAT and CDR2 is FNYEAQ in the germline V gene (reference sequence). The CDR3 sequence is 15 residues long. The CDR3 loop reads CASSLASGRAETQYF. CDR3 nucleotides: TGTGCTAGCAGCTTAGCCAGCGGGAGGGCCGAGACCCAGTACTTC.

The chain joins TRBV30 to TRBJ1-1; unclear D gene. The V gene lost 5 bases and the J gene lost 3 bases, with 13 bases spanning the gap. The CDR3 is 13 residues long. CDR1 is GTSNPN, CDR2 SVGIG, per germline (reference sequence). The CDR3 nucleotides read TGTGCCTGGGACCCCTCGGTCGACACTGAAGCTTTCTTT. Translating it yields CAWDPSVDTEAFF.

The chain couples TRBV7-9 to TRBJ2-5; D may be TRBD1 or TRBD2 (5 bases each). V was trimmed by 4 bases and J by 2 bases, leaving 14 bases between them. Germline lookup yields CDR1 SEHNR and CDR2 FQNEAQ (reference sequence). This CDR3 is 15 amino acids long. CDR3 bases: TGTGCCAGCAGCTCCACACGGGACGGACAAGAGACCCAGTACTTC. Its protein product is CASSSTRDGQETQYF.

About this clone: A read error is the likely source, as a far larger clone sits one nucleotide away. The chain couples TRBV7-9 to TRBJ2-7; 10 bases are a match to TRBD2. The ends lost 4 bases at V and 4 bases at J; junction bases unmatched: 10. CDR3 length: 16 residues. CDR1 and CDR2 (germline): SEHNR, FQNEAQ (reference sequence). As DNA, the CDR3 is TGTGCCAGCAGCTCAGCGGGAGGGCCCACTAGATACGAGCAGTACTTC. Its translation: CASSSAGGPTRYEQYF.

This clone was recorded once. This chain links TRBV2 with TRBJ2-7; D gene unclear. Deletions cut 6 bases from V and 2 bases from J, with 8 bases between. In germline, CDR1 is SNHLY, CDR2 FYNNEI. The CDR3 runs 12 residues. The CDR3 DNA follows: TGTGCCAGCAGCTACAGAACCTACGAGCAGTACTTC. This translates into CASSYRTYEQYF.

For the CDR3, the DNA is TGTGCCAGCAGCCCAGGACCGGTCAATGAGCAGTTCTTC. This encodes CASSPGPVNEQFF. The chain uses TRBV11-2 and TRBJ2-1; D remains unclear. The germline CDR1 and CDR2 sequences are SGHAT and FQNNGV. V dropped 5 bases and J dropped 6 bases, with 11 bases sitting between them. The CDR3 consists of 13 residues. Combining the CDR3 with reference TRBV11-2 and TRBJ2-1 gives the whole variable domain EAGVAQSPRYKIIEKRQSVAFWCNPISGHATLYWYQQILGQGPKLLIQFQNNGVVDDSQLPKDRFSAERLKGVDSTLKIQPAKLEDSAVYLCASSPGPVNEQFFGPGTRLTVL.

The chain uses TRBV9 and TRBJ2-7; 7 nucleotides align to TRBD2. Trimming at V came to 3 bases and at J to 0 bases, leaving 9 bases not matched to a gene. The CDR3 spans 16 residues. The V gene's germline CDR1 is SGDLS and CDR2 YYNGEE. CDR3 DNA sequence: TGTGCCAGCAGCGGGACCGGGCTAGCGGCCTCCTACGAGCAGTACTTC. Translated: CASSGTGLAASYEQYF.

J is TRBJ2-7 and V is TRBV4-2; 10 bases fit TRBD1. J lost 5 bases, V lost 4 bases, and 8 bases had no gene match. Germline V gives CDR1 LGHNA, CDR2 YNFKEQ. This CDR3 region has 15 residues. CDR3 region: CASSRAGTGADEQYF. The CDR3 DNA reads TGTGCCAGCAGCCGGGCCGGGACAGGGGCCGACGAGCAGTACTTC.

In regard to this clone: This likely traces to a read error, being one base from a far larger clone. Additional DNA sequences in this sample encode the identical CDR3. As DNA, the CDR3 is TGCGCCAGCAGTGACCGACGGGAAACTCGTTACGAGCAGTACTTC. Translating gives CASSDRRETRYEQYF. The genes are TRBV2 and TRBJ2-7, with a weak D call TRBD2 (5 bases). Germline loops: CDR1 SNHLY, CDR2 FYNNEI. The CDR3 contains 15 residues.

This clone was counted a few times. This sequence joins TRBV28 and TRBJ2-7, with 14 bases matching TRBD2. V lost 4 bases and J lost 5; bases outside the gene matches: 22. In germline, CDR1 is MDHEN, CDR2 SYDVKM. The CDR3 length is 21 residues. The CDR3 sequence: CASSYPSTTSGRALSVDEQYF. CDR3 sequence (DNA): TGTGCCAGCAGTTACCCATCAACGACTAGCGGGAGGGCACTATCTGTGGACGAGCAGTACTTC.

The chain carries TRBV13 and TRBJ2-1; tentatively, D is TRBD2 (6 bases). V lost 5 bases and J lost 3, with 17 bases in between. Germline values: CDR1 PRHDT, CDR2 FYEKMQ (reference sequence). CDR3 size: 16 residues. Here the CDR3 reads CASSPTPPGLYNEQFF. The DNA for the CDR3 is TGTGCCAGCAGCCCCACCCCGCCGGGACTCTACAATGAGCAGTTCTTC.

The chain uses TRBV7-8 and TRBJ2-5; 10 nucleotides align to TRBD2. Near its end, the DNA agrees better with TRBJ2-7, so the J call may be wrong. CDR3 length: 16 amino acids. Germline assignment: CDR1 SGHVS and CDR2 FQNEAQ. This CDR3 reads CASSLPTSGLLFEQYF. The DNA of the CDR3 is TGTGCCAGCAGCTTGCCGACTAGCGGGCTACTTTTCGAGCAGTACTTC.

J is TRBJ2-1 and V is TRBV28; possible D gene TRBD1, 5 bases. The CDR3 is made up of 15 amino acids. Per the germline V gene, CDR1 is MDHEN and CDR2 is SYDVKM. Trimming removed 8 bases from V and 2 bases from J, with 16 bases in between. CDR3 residues: CASSQVGPPYNEQFF. The CDR3, as DNA: TGTGCCAGCTCACAGGTCGGGCCGCCCTACAATGAGCAGTTCTTC.